These T cell receptor beta chains were read from a single sample in a study of blood T cell repertoires in COVID-19. Generated by immunoSEQ multiplex PCR, the TCRdb table keeps only in-frame clones and is missing some. The data contain under 250,000 clones, around nine tenths of them singletons. Sample: peripheral blood. The receptor set was obtained from a man aged 55 to 70 with COVID-19, enrolled during active disease. Each CDR3 is given with its conserved first and last residue. D genes are given only for firm matches. Size is omitted from some rows. Given values are once, few, many or a class for expanded clones.

TRBV30,TRBJ2-2,NA,NA,TGTGCCTGGGCGCCGGGTGGTACCGGGGAGCTGTTTTTT,CAWAPGGTGELFF
TRBV2,TRBJ1-6,NA,once,TGTGCCAGCATTTTCGTAAGGGGCGCCGATTCACCCCTCCACTTT,CASIFVRGADSPLHF
TRBV28,TRBJ1-2,NA,NA,TGTGCCAGCAGCCTGGGCGACAGCCCATTATATGGCTACACCTTC,CASSLGDSPLYGYTF
TRBV4-3,TRBJ2-5,TRBD2,NA,TGCGCCAGCAGCTCCCTAGCGGAAGAGACCCAGTACTTC,CASSSLAEETQYF
TRBV27,TRBJ1-1,TRBD1,NA,TGTGCCAGCAGTTTATTACAGGGGGTTGAAGCTTTCTTT,CASSLLQGVEAFF
TRBV18,TRBJ2-1,NA,NA,TGTGCCAGCTCACCAAAGGGGATTGGGCATAATGAGCAGTTCTTC,CASSPKGIGHNEQFF
TRBV5-4,TRBJ2-2,TRBD2,once,TGTGCCAGCAGTGGACTAGCGGGAATTACCGGGGAGCTGTTTTTT,CASSGLAGITGELFF
TRBV18,TRBJ1-5,NA,NA,TGTGCCAGCTCACCATCGACACCCTTGTCCAATCAGCCCCAGCATTTT,CASSPSTPLSNQPQHF
TRBV10-3,TRBJ1-2,NA,NA,TGTGCCATCAGTGAGTCGACTTATGGCTACACCTTC,CAISESTYGYTF
TRBV7-9,TRBJ2-6,TRBD1,NA,TGTGCCAGCAGCCGCTATGGACAGGGAAATGCTGGGGCCAACGTCCTGACTTTC,CASSRYGQGNAGANVLTF
TRBV5-1,TRBJ2-7,TRBD2,NA,TGCGCCAGCAGCCGGGTCCCGGCTAGCGGGGGTTACGAGCAGTACTTC,CASSRVPASGGYEQYF
TRBV6-6,TRBJ2-2,TRBD1,NA,TGTGCCAGCAGTAAGGGACAGACGAACACCGGGGAGCTGTTTTTT,CASSKGQTNTGELFF
TRBV4-2,TRBJ1-5,NA,NA,TGTGCCAGCAGCCACCCCCGAGGAAGATCGGGGAATCAGCCCCAGCATTTT,CASSHPRGRSGNQPQHF
TRBV3-1/TRBV3-2,TRBJ2-7,NA,NA,TGTGCCAGCAGCCAGAGGTACGAGCAGTACTTC,CASSQRYEQYF
TRBV3-1/TRBV3-2,TRBJ1-5,NA,NA,TGTGCCAGCAGCCAAGGCGACAATCAGCCCCAGCATTTT,CASSQGDNQPQHF
TRBV5-3,TRBJ2-3,TRBD1,NA,TGTGCCAGAAGCTTGGCCGTAGAACGGCACAGGGGTACGCAGTATTTT,CARSLAVERHRGTQYF
TRBV7-9,TRBJ1-4,TRBD1,NA,TGTGCCAGCAGCGAAGCCGGGACAGGGGACGAAAAACTGTTTTTT,CASSEAGTGDEKLFF
TRBV5-5,TRBJ1-1,NA,NA,TGTGCCAGCAGCTATCGGGACACCGGCTCTGAAGCTTTCTTT,CASSYRDTGSEAFF
TRBV6-6,TRBJ1-6,NA,once,TGTGCCAGCACATCGAGGAATTCACCCCTCCACTTT,CASTSRNSPLHF
TRBV5-6,TRBJ2-3,TRBD1,NA,TGTGCCAGCAGCGGGGGCCCGGGACAGGGGGCGCGAAGCACAGATACGCAGTATTTT,CASSGGPGQGARSTDTQYF